This TCR beta chain is drawn from a study of cytomegalovirus exposure and HLA in healthy donors. The study's findings and limits: Cytomegalovirus association was assigned to more than 150 TCR beta chains. Being indistinguishable, some V segments were excluded, TRBV6-2 and TRBV6-3 among them.

Primers included in the PCR were 60 Vbeta and 13 Jbeta primers. Profiling relied on immunoSEQ multiplex PCR, and the TCRdb table lists in-frame clones only, not all of them. Of roughly 170,000 clones in the sample, approximately 82% are singletons; the top ten hold 0.95% to 1.5%. Only a few counts were recorded for this clone. What it binds is not known. This CDR3 contains 13 residues. CDR1 is GTSNPN and CDR2 is SVGIG in the germline V gene (reference sequence). Trimming removed 3 bases from V and 7 bases from J, with 15 bases in between. This clonotype originated in a girl aged 2 to 10 in good health and CMV-seropositive. The sequencing sample was made of PBMCs. This chain connects TRBV30 to TRBJ1-1, with D perhaps TRBD1 (5 bases). The CDR3 DNA is TGTGCCTGGAGCCCGCGGGGGACGGGTGAAGCTTTCTTT. Protein sequence: CAWSPRGTGEAFF.